This T cell receptor (beta chain) was obtained from a study of T cells in Graves' hyperthyroidism and ophthalmopathy. A note on this clonotype: As yet, its antigen is unknown.

The investigators amplified TCR beta CDR3 regions from RNA transcripts. Carried out on the TCR CDR3, a first-round RT-PCR used the HTBI primer set. TCRdb reprocessed the multiplex PCR reads via MiXCR and lists one record per CDR3 protein. This repertoire shows hundreds of thousands of distinct CDR3 sequences, approximately 42% found once; its top ten account for about 7%. General observations from the study: Separating ophthalmopathy from stable hyperthyroidism was achieved by a 13 V-J model. It was a median approximately six months before onset that the model predicted ophthalmopathy.

Trimming cost V 6 bases and J 0 bases; bases outside gene matches: 4. The CDR3 covers 16 residues. Germline CDR1 reads SGHAT; CDR2 reads FQNNGV. Sequenced sample: peripheral blood or thyroid tissue (not recorded which). The sequence was collected from an adult man with Graves' disease, either hyperthyroidism or ophthalmopathy (not recorded which). The rearrangement links TRBV11-2 to TRBJ1-6; 8 bases map to TRBD1. This CDR3 is CASRTGEGSYNSPLHF. CDR3 coding DNA: TGTGCCAGCAGGACAGGGGAGGGCTCCTATAATTCACCCCTCCACTTT.